This passage covers 12 T cell receptor beta chains from one sample sequenced in a study of OX40 agonist ivuxolimab in advanced cancers. Using immunoSEQ multiplex PCR, the repertoire was profiled, and TCRdb retains in-frame clones only, with some absent. This sample yields over 65,000 clones, of which 86% are seen a single time; 6.5% belongs to the top ten. Sequencing was performed on CD4+ or CD8+ T cells sorted from blood, taken in a trial of the OX40 agonist ivuxolimab. Receptor source: an adult with an advanced solid tumor such as melanoma, head and neck, liver or kidney cancer.

The V gene is TRBV30, the J gene TRBJ1-3; tentative D call: TRBD1 (5 bases). Per germline, CDR1 GTSNPN and CDR2 SVGIG (reference sequence). V dropped 8 bases and J dropped 10 bases, with 18 bases sitting between them. This CDR3 contains 12 residues. The CDR3 nucleotides read TGTGCCGGTGGGTGGACACCTAAGACCATATATTTT. Its protein product is CAGGWTPKTIYF.

The gene calls are TRBV30 and TRBJ1-2; D gene ambiguous. There are 12 residues in the CDR3. Trimming shortened V by 2 bases and J by 0 bases, and 4 bases separated the two germline ends. Germline V gives CDR1 GTSNPN, CDR2 SVGIG (reference sequence). DNA for the CDR3: TGTGCCTGGAGTCTAACTAACTATGGCTACACCTTC. Protein sequence: CAWSLTNYGYTF.

The chain employs TRBV20-1 and TRBJ2-5, with D tentatively TRBD2 (6 bases). The CDR3 sequence is 11 residues long. Per germline, CDR1 DFQATT and CDR2 SNEGSKA (reference sequence). V was cut by 3 bases and J by 7 bases, with 9 bases left in between. The DNA for the CDR3 is TGCAGTGCTAGGATGGGAGGGACCCAGTACTTC. This sequence encodes CSARMGGTQYF.

CDR3 DNA: TGTGCCAGCATTTCGGGGCAGGGGGCGAACACTGAAGCTTTCTTT. Residues: CASISGQGANTEAFF. V usage is TRBV6-1 and J usage is TRBJ1-1, with 8 bases identical to TRBD1. Germline trimming cut 7 bases from V and 1 base from J; bases unmatched to any gene: 8. In germline, CDR1 is MNHNS, CDR2 SASEGT. The CDR3 contains 15 residues.

V usage is TRBV30 and J usage is TRBJ1-5, with 8 bases matching TRBD1. The CDR3 covers 14 residues. The J segment lost 6 bases and the V segment lost 0 bases, leaving 4 bases of the junction unmatched. Germline CDR1 is GTSNPN and CDR2 is SVGIG (reference sequence). The CDR3 loop reads CAWSVGTGTQPQHF. CDR3 nucleotides: TGTGCCTGGAGTGTGGGGACAGGAACTCAGCCCCAGCATTTT.

The chain couples TRBV5-5 to TRBJ2-5, with 7 positions matching TRBD1. The CDR3 runs 14 residues. The germline V gene encodes CDR1 SGHKS and CDR2 YYEKEE (reference sequence). The trim removed 4 bases at V and 3 bases at J, leaving 6 bases unmatched. The CDR3 sequence is CASSRGQSKETQYF. The DNA for the CDR3 is TGTGCCAGCAGCCGGGGACAGTCGAAAGAGACCCAGTACTTC.

The chain couples TRBV11-1 to TRBJ2-5; D call uncertain. This CDR3 comprises 13 residues. The V and J ends lost 2 bases and 7 bases respectively, with 11 bases between them. CDR1 is SGHAT and CDR2 is FQDESV in the germline V gene (reference sequence). For the CDR3, the DNA is TGTGCCAGCAGCTTAAGAGGTCGAGGGACCCAGTACTTC. This codes for CASSLRGRGTQYF.

The rearrangement links TRBV19 to TRBJ2-5, with 9 bases matching TRBD2. CDR1 is LNHDA and CDR2 is SQIVND in the germline V gene (reference sequence). The CDR3 is 16 residues long. The junction had 10 bases not matched to a gene; V was cut back by 6 bases and J by 2 bases. The DNA for the CDR3 is TGTGCCAGTAGGCCAACGGCGGGAGGGCTTCAAGAGACCCAGTACTTC. Its protein is CASRPTAGGLQETQYF.

V gene TRBV30 combines with J gene TRBJ1-5, with D tentatively TRBD1 (6 bases). The germline V gene encodes CDR1 GTSNPN and CDR2 SVGIG (reference sequence). Trimming shortened V by 2 bases and J by 3 bases, and 11 bases separated the two germline ends. The CDR3 consists of 14 residues. In DNA form, the CDR3 reads TGTGCCTGGAGTACGGGACATCACAATCAGCCCCAGCATTTT. Its protein product is CAWSTGHHNQPQHF.

The chain uses TRBV19 and TRBJ2-2; maybe TRBD2 (5 bases). The CDR3 totals 16 residues. In germline, CDR1 is LNHDA, CDR2 SQIVND (reference sequence). V shed 7 bases and J shed 2 bases, with 17 bases lying between them. CDR3 sequence reads: CASKGGGGGNTGELFF. Here the CDR3 DNA reads TGTGCCAGTAAGGGCGGAGGAGGTGGAAACACCGGGGAGCTGTTTTTT.

V gene TRBV5-1 combines with J gene TRBJ2-1; D gene unclear. CDR3 size: 12 residues. Trimming took 2 bases from V and 10 from J, leaving 10 bases between them. From germline, CDR1 is SGHRS and CDR2 YFSETQ. The CDR3: CASSFPGEEQFF. In nucleotides, the CDR3 is TGCGCCAGCAGCTTTCCAGGAGAGGAGCAGTTCTTC. The whole variable domain, remainder taken from reference TRBV5-1 and TRBJ2-1, is KAGVTQTPRYLIKTRGQQVTLSCSPISGHRSVSWYQQTPGQGLQFLFEYFSETQRNKGNFPGRFSGRQFSNSRSEMNVSTLELGDSALYLCASSFPGEEQFFGPGTRLTVL.

The rearrangement joins TRBV4-3 to TRBJ2-7, with TRBD2 matching 8 bases. CDR3 size: 17 residues. CDR1 and CDR2 from the germline V gene are LGHNA and YSLEER. J lost 3 bases, V lost 0 bases, and 10 bases had no gene match. The CDR3 DNA reads as TGCGCCAGCAGCCAAGAATTTCAGTGGACTAGCAGCTACGAGCAGTACTTC. Protein sequence: CASSQEFQWTSSYEQYF.